The sequence of this TCR beta chain was determined in a study of T cell clonality in common variable immunodeficiency. This clone was seen at least ten times. Some clones are missing from TCRdb's copy, which holds only in-frame ones; the method was immunoSEQ multiplex PCR. The repertoire consists of about 42,000 clones, none detected only once. This TCR was sampled from a person aged 18 to 75 in good health. The sequenced sample was peripheral blood mononuclear cells.

The chain's CDR3 is CASSIGLAATQETQYF. CDR3 DNA, as far as it was read: TGTGCCAGTAGTATTGGGCTAGCGGCGACTCAAGAGACC. The chain is built from TRBV19 and TRBJ2-5; TRBD2 agrees at 7 bases. The CDR3 is cut off 3 residues early in the read; its end comes from the germline J gene. The CDR3 is 16 amino acids. Germline V gene data show CDR1 as LNHDA and CDR2 as SQIVND (reference sequence). V lost 3 bases, J lost 2 bases, and 9 bases stayed unmatched. Together with reference TRBV19 and TRBJ2-5, the CDR3 gives the full variable domain: DGGITQSPKYLFRKEGQNVTLSCEQNLNHDAMYWYRQDPGQGLRLIYYSQIVNDFQKGDIAEGYSVSREKKESFPLTVTSAQKNPTAFYLCASSIGLAATQETQYFGPGTRLLVL.